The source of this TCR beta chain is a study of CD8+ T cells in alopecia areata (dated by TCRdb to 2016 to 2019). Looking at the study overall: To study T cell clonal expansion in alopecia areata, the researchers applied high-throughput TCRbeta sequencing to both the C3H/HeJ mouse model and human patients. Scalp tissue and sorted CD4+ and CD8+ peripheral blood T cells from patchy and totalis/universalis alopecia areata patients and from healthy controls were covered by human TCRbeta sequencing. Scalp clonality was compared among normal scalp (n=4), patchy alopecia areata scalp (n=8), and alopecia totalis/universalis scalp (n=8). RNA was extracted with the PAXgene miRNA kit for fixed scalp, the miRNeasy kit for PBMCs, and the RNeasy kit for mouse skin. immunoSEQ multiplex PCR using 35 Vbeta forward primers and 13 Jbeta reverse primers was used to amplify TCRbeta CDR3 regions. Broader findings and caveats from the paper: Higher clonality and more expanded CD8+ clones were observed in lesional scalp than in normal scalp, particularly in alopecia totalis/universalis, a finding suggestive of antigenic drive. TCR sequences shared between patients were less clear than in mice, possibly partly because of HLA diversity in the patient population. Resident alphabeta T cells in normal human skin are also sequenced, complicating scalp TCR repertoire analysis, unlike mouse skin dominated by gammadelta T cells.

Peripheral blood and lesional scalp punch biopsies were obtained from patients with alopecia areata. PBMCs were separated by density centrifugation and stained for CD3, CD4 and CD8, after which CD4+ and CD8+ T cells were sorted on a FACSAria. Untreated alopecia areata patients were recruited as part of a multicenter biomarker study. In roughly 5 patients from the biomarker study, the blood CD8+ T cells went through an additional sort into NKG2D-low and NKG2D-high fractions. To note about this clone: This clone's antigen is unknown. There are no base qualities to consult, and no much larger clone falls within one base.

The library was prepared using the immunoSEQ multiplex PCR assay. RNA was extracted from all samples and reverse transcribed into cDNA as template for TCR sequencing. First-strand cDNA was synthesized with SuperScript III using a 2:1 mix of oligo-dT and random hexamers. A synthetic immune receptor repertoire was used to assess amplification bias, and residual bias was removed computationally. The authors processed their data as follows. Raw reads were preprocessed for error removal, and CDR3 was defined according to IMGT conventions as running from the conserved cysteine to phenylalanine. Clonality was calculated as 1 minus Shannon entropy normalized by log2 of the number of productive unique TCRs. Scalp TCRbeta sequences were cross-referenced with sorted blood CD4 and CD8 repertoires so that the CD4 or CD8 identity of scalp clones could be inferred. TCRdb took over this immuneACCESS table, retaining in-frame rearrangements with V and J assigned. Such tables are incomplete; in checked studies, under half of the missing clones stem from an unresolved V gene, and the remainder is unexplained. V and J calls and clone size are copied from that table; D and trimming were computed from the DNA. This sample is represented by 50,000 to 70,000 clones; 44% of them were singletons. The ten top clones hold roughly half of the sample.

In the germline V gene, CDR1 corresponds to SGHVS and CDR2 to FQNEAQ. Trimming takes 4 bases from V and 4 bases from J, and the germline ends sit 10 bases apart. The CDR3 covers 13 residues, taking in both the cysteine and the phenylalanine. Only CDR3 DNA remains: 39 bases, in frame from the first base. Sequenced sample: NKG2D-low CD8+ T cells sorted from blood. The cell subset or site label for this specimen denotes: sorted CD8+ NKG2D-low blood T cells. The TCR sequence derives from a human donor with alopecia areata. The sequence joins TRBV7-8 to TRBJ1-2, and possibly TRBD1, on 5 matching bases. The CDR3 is CASSSRVPYGYTF. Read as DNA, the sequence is TGTGCCAGCAGCTCCAGGGTCCCCTATGGCTACACCTTC.